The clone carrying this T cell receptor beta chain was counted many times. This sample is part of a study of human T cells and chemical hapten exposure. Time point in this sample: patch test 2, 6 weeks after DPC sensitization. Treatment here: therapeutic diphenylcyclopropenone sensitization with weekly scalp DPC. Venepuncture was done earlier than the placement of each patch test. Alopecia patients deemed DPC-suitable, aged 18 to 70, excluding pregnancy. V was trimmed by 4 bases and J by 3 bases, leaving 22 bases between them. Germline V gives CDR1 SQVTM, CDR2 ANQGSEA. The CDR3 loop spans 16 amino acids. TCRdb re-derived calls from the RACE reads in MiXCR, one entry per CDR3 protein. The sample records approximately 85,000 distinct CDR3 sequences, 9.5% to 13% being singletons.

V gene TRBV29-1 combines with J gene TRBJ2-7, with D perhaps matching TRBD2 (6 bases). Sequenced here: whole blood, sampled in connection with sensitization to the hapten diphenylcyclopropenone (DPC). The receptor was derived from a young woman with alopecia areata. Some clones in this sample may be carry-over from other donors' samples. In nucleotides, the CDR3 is TGCAGCGTTGCACGCGGGGTTCTAGTAACCGGCTACGAGCAGTACTTC. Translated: CSVARGVLVTGYEQYF.